This T cell receptor beta chain derives from a study of blood T cell repertoires in COVID-19. Data came from immunoSEQ multiplex PCR; TCRdb stores just in-frame clones and leaves some out. The sample yields 150,000 to 200,000 clones, over 75% seen once. This clone was counted only a few times. This CDR3 contains 12 residues. V was shortened by 10 bases and J by 8 bases, with 17 bases between the two germline ends. The germline V gene encodes CDR1 SNHLY and CDR2 FYNNEI. The TCR comes from a woman between 45 and 65 years old who had recovered from COVID-19. Material: PBMCs or T cells enriched from blood (not recorded which). The gene calls are TRBV2 and TRBJ1-1; a weak D match, TRBD1 (5 bases). CDR3 coding DNA: TGTGCCATCTCAGGCGGGGGAGGGGAAGCTTTCTTT. As protein: CAISGGGGEAFF.